These T cell receptor beta chains were read from a single sample in a study of shared T cell receptors in the human thymus. Clones were sequenced by immunoSEQ multiplex PCR, and TCRdb holds only the in-frame ones, with some missing. The data contain 700,000 or so clones, 70% to 90% of them singletons. These sequences were also reported in another study, on human thymus T cells.

The specimen sequenced was thymocytes. These receptors were taken from a girl under three years old with a congenital heart defect. Each CDR3 is given with its conserved first and last residue. Fields, in order: clone size, J gene, V gene, D gene, CDR3 length, CDR3 DNA, CDR3 protein. D genes are given only for firm matches. Size tells how often a clone was seen (once, few, many) or the class of an expanded clone, and some rows leave it out.

size: -
J: TRBJ1-2
V: TRBV9
D: TRBD1
length: 18
DNA: TGTGCCAGCAGCGTAGTTATGGGACAGGGGGCGGCGAACTATGGCTACACCTTC
CDR3: CASSVVMGQGAANYGYTF

size: -
J: TRBJ1-1
V: TRBV5-8
D: -
length: 13
DNA: TGTGCCAGCAGCCGAGGACAGAGTAGAGAAGCTTTCTTT
CDR3: CASSRGQSREAFF

size: -
J: TRBJ1-2
V: TRBV7-9
D: TRBD1
length: 19
DNA: TGTGCCAGCAGCTCCTTCTGGCAGGACAGGGCCGGAGCTAACTATGGCTACACCTTC
CDR3: CASSSFWQDRAGANYGYTF

size: once
J: TRBJ1-2
V: TRBV6-5
D: -
length: 14
DNA: TGTGCCAGCAGTTACTTGGGCACCTACTATGGCTACACCTTC
CDR3: CASSYLGTYYGYTF

size: -
J: TRBJ1-1
V: TRBV7-9
D: -
length: 15
DNA: TGTGCCAGCAGCTTCCCCCGAGCGGGGATCCCTGAAGCTTTCTTT
CDR3: CASSFPRAGIPEAFF

size: -
J: TRBJ2-2
V: TRBV6-1
D: -
length: 14
DNA: TGTGCCAGCAGGACCGACAGGAACACCGGGGAGCTGTTTTTT
CDR3: CASRTDRNTGELFF

size: -
J: TRBJ2-7
V: TRBV18
D: TRBD1
length: 17
DNA: TGTGCCAGCTCACCCGGGACAGGGAGGCCCTTTGCCTACGAGCAGTACTTC
CDR3: CASSPGTGRPFAYEQYF

size: once
J: TRBJ1-1
V: TRBV5-1
D: -
length: 16
DNA: TGCGCCAGCAGCTTTTCCAGGGCGGTGGAGAACACTGAAGCTTTCTTT
CDR3: CASSFSRAVENTEAFF

size: -
J: TRBJ2-1
V: TRBV14
D: TRBD2
length: 17
DNA: TGTGCCAGCAGCCAAGATCTTAGCGGGGGGATCTACAATGAGCAGTTCTTC
CDR3: CASSQDLSGGIYNEQFF

size: -
J: TRBJ1-2
V: TRBV19
D: -
length: 12
DNA: TGTGCCAGTAGTATTCCGGTTTATGGCTACACCTTC
CDR3: CASSIPVYGYTF

size: -
J: TRBJ2-7
V: TRBV5-1
D: -
length: 15
DNA: TGCGCCAGCAGTAGCGAGGACCTGGTTCCAAGGGAGCAGTACTTC
CDR3: CASSSEDLVPREQYF

size: -
J: TRBJ1-1
V: TRBV25-1
D: -
length: 12
DNA: TGTGCCAGCATGGGCTTGGACAGCGAAGCTTTCTTT
CDR3: CASMGLDSEAFF

size: -
J: TRBJ2-7
V: TRBV9
D: TRBD1
length: 14
DNA: TGTGCCAGCAGCTCCCGGGACAGGGTTAGCGAGCAGTACTTC
CDR3: CASSSRDRVSEQYF